This TCR beta chain stems from a study of blood T cell repertoires in COVID-19. Study-wide background: Sites in the United States, Italy and Spain provided acute and convalescent COVID-19 samples. T cells, B-cell-depleted T cells, or PBMCs supplied cDNA or gDNA.

V lost 7 bases and J lost 5; bases outside the gene matches: 6. The CDR3 runs to 13 residues. Original processing notes: Nucleated cell number was recorded as an estimate derived from reference gene primer amplification. Profiling relied on immunoSEQ multiplex PCR, and the TCRdb table lists in-frame clones only, not all of them. The V and J calls and the clone size are those of that table, but D and trimming were determined from the DNA. The data contain about 90,000 clones, just under 85% of them singletons. The specimen sequenced was peripheral blood. The clonotype was recovered from a woman aged 70 to 79 with active or convalescent COVID-19. The chain is built from TRBV12-3 or TRBV12-4 and TRBJ1-1; 8 bases align to TRBD1. The CDR3 DNA follows: TGTGCCAGCAACCAGGGGGCAGGAACTGAAGCTTTCTTT. This codes for CASNQGAGTEAFF.